These 21 T cell receptor beta chains share one sample of origin, sequenced in a study of chemoradiotherapy in HPV16-positive cancers. The data were produced by immunoSEQ multiplex PCR, yet TCRdb's version contains in-frame clones alone and is incomplete. Of about 14,000 clones in the sample, roughly nine tenths were seen once. The starting material was tumor tissue, obtained from a patient who underwent chemoradiotherapy. The receptors stem from a human donor with HPV-associated anogenital cancer.

This clone was found a few times. The genes are TRBV18 and TRBJ2-5, with D perhaps matching TRBD2 (5 bases). V was pared by 2 bases and J by 5 bases, with 9 bases between. In germline, CDR1 is KGHSH, CDR2 LQKENI. The CDR3 has 13 amino acids. The CDR3 DNA reads TGTGCCAGCTCACCAGGGTCGGGGGAGACCCAGTACTTC. Residues: CASSPGSGETQYF.

The chain is built from TRBV25-1 and TRBJ2-5, with D unresolved. Per germline, CDR1 MGHDK and CDR2 SYGVNS. The CDR3 length is 14 residues. V was pared by 3 bases and J by 2 bases, with 10 bases between. The CDR3 loop is CASSDSLAQETQYF. The CDR3 nucleotides read TGTGCCAGCAGTGACTCACTCGCGCAAGAGACCCAGTACTTC.

V is TRBV27 and J is TRBJ1-1; TRBD1 aligns across 8 bases. The length of the CDR3 is 16 residues. The germline gives CDR1 MNHEY, CDR2 SMNVEV (reference sequence). V lost 5 bases to trimming and J lost 7 bases; unmatched junction nucleotides: 15. The CDR3 bases are TGTGCCAGCAGTAGCCGGACAGGGAGAGGTTGGGGTGAAGCTTTCTTT. Amino acid sequence: CASSSRTGRGWGEAFF.

The chain joins TRBV7-9 to TRBJ2-7, with D perhaps matching TRBD1 (6 bases). V was trimmed by 2 bases and J by 0 bases, leaving 14 bases between them. Germline CDR1 and CDR2: SEHNR and FQNEAQ (reference sequence). This CDR3 region has 16 residues. The CDR3 DNA follows: TGTGCCAGCAGCTTAACAGCCGGACAGACCTCCTACGAGCAGTACTTC. It translates to CASSLTAGQTSYEQYF.

This chain links TRBV7-2 with TRBJ1-5; D might be TRBD1 (6 bases). Trimming left V 1 base short and J 0 bases short, with 7 bases between. From germline, CDR1 is SGHTA and CDR2 FQGNSA. There are 15 residues in the CDR3. This chain's CDR3 is CASSLEGGSNQPQHF. CDR3 bases: TGTGCCAGCAGCTTAGAGGGGGGTAGCAATCAGCCCCAGCATTTT.

The V and J genes are TRBV11-3 and TRBJ2-1; D remains unclear. The V end lost 1 base, the J end lost 0 bases, and 7 bases lay between the germline ends. Per germline, CDR1 SGHNT and CDR2 YENEEA. The CDR3 runs 15 residues. CDR3 in DNA: TGTGCCAGCAGCTTAGGACTCAGCTCCTACAATGAGCAGTTCTTC. It encodes CASSLGLSSYNEQFF.

This chain connects TRBV5-4 to TRBJ2-1, with D tentatively TRBD2 (6 bases). The ends were cut back, 0 bases at V and 2 bases at J, with 9 bases in the middle. Germline V gene sequence: CDR1 SGHNT, CDR2 YYREEE (reference sequence). The CDR3 runs to 15 residues. The CDR3 bases are TGTGCCAGCAGCTTGGTATCGGGGGCCTACAATGAGCAGTTCTTC. Protein: CASSLVSGAYNEQFF.

The chain uses TRBV11-3 and TRBJ2-3, with TRBD2 identical over 9 bases. The CDR3 covers 15 residues. V lost 6 bases and J lost 4; bases outside the gene matches: 8. The germline CDR1 and CDR2 sequences are SGHNT and YENEEA. The CDR3 DNA reads TGTGCCAGCAGTTTCCGTAGCGGGAGTGCAGATACGCAGTATTTT. Protein sequence: CASSFRSGSADTQYF.

CDR3 sequence reads: CASSFGGNQPQHF. CDR3 nucleotide sequence: TGTGCCAGCAGCTTTGGGGGAAATCAGCCCCAGCATTTT. The J gene is TRBJ1-5, the V gene TRBV7-6, with D possibly being TRBD1 (5 bases). CDR3 size: 13 residues. Trimming took 3 bases from V and 4 from J, leaving 7 bases between them. Germline V gene lookup returns CDR1 SGHVS and CDR2 FNYEAQ.

V gene TRBV6-6 combines with J gene TRBJ1-1; D is uncertain. The CDR3 runs to 15 residues. V shed 0 bases and J shed 3 bases, with 11 bases lying between them. The germline V gene encodes CDR1 MNHNY and CDR2 SVGAGI (reference sequence). The CDR3 DNA follows: TGTGCCAGCAGTTACTCGACCGGGAATGACACTGAAGCTTTCTTT. This gives the protein CASSYSTGNDTEAFF.

The chain combines TRBV2 with TRBJ1-5; no firm D call. The CDR3 runs to 11 residues. CDR1 SNHLY and CDR2 FYNNEI come from the germline V gene. Trimming removed 4 bases at V and 6 bases at J, with 4 bases between. The CDR3, as DNA: TGTGCCAGCAGTGCGGGTCAGCCCCAGCATTTT. It codes for CASSAGQPQHF.

This sequence joins TRBV13 and TRBJ2-3; TRBD1 aligns across 8 bases. Trimming at V came to 5 bases and at J to 3 bases, leaving 7 bases not matched to a gene. Germline V gives CDR1 PRHDT, CDR2 FYEKMQ (reference sequence). This CDR3 is built from 15 residues. As DNA, the CDR3 is TGTGCCAGCAGCCAAGGACAGGGATGGACAGATACGCAGTATTTT. It specifies CASSQGQGWTDTQYF.

The chain joins TRBV4-1 to TRBJ2-3; the match to TRBD2 covers 10 bases. Germline-derived CDR1 and CDR2 are MGHRA and YSYEKL. The J segment lost 5 bases and the V segment lost 1 base, leaving 6 bases of the junction unmatched. The CDR3 extends over 16 amino acids. As DNA, the CDR3 is TGCGCCAGCAGCCAAGGAAGAGCGGGAGGGCAAGATACGCAGTATTTT. Its translation: CASSQGRAGGQDTQYF.

This clone has more than one count but fewer than ten. The gene calls are TRBV9 and TRBJ2-7; possible D gene TRBD2, 6 bases. Germline V gene data show CDR1 as SGDLS and CDR2 as YYNGEE. Trimming cost V 0 bases and J 3 bases, with 13 bases left between them. This CDR3 region has 15 residues. CDR3 sequence (DNA): TGTGCCAGCAGCGTAGTACCGGGGGAGAGCTACGAGCAGTACTTC. This encodes CASSVVPGESYEQYF.

The chain has TRBV2 and TRBJ2-7; no clear D. Germline CDR1 reads SNHLY; CDR2 reads FYNNEI. This CDR3 has 13 amino acids. The V and J ends lost 6 bases and 0 bases respectively, with 9 bases between them. The CDR3 region is CASRVLVSYEQYF. For the CDR3, the DNA is TGTGCCAGCAGGGTGCTAGTCTCCTACGAGCAGTACTTC.

The V gene is TRBV5-4, the J gene TRBJ1-2; no reliable D call. Trimming cost V 0 bases and J 6 bases, with 12 bases left between them. Per germline, CDR1 SGHNT and CDR2 YYREEE (reference sequence). The CDR3 contains 14 residues. CDR3 loop: CASSLVGSHNGYTF. The CDR3 nucleotides are TGTGCCAGCAGCTTGGTGGGAAGCCATAATGGCTACACCTTC. Combining the CDR3 with reference TRBV5-4 and TRBJ1-2 gives the whole variable domain ETGVTQSPTHLIKTRGQQVTLRCSSQSGHNTVSWYQQALGQGPQFIFQYYREEENGRGNFPPRFSGLQFPNYSSELNVNALELDDSALYLCASSLVGSHNGYTFGSGTRLTVV.

The rearrangement joins TRBV27 to TRBJ1-1, with 7 bases fitting TRBD1. This CDR3 has 13 amino acids. The V and J ends lost 8 bases and 1 base, in that order; junction bases with no gene match: 4. CDR1 and CDR2 (germline): MNHEY, SMNVEV (reference sequence). This CDR3 reads CASSGTENTEAFF. The CDR3 coding sequence is TGTGCCAGCTCCGGGACAGAGAACACTGAAGCTTTCTTT.

The CDR3 reads CASSLGHRDSPTEAFF. The CDR3 coding sequence is TGTGCCAGCAGCTTAGGACACCGGGACAGTCCCACTGAAGCTTTCTTT. The chain joins TRBV7-8 to TRBJ1-1, with 7 bases matching TRBD1. In germline, CDR1 is SGHVS, CDR2 FQNEAQ. The V gene end was trimmed by 1 base and the J gene end by 4 bases; junction bases not matched to a gene: 9. The CDR3 consists of 16 residues.

The chain has TRBV18 and TRBJ2-1; 14 bases are a match to TRBD2. This CDR3 has 17 residues. Trimming at V came to 4 bases and at J to 8 bases, leaving 10 bases not matched to a gene. Germline CDR1 reads KGHSH; CDR2 reads LQKENI. CDR3 residues: CASSLPGLAGVRDEQFF. CDR3 coding DNA: TGTGCCAGCTCACTCCCGGGACTAGCGGGAGTTCGGGATGAGCAGTTCTTC.

J is TRBJ2-1 and V is TRBV6-5; 10 bases align to TRBD2. The V gene's germline CDR1 is MNHEY and CDR2 SVGAGI. The CDR3 spans 15 residues. V lost 6 bases, J lost 4 bases, and 6 bases stayed unmatched. CDR3 sequence (DNA): TGTGCCAGCAGCCCAGCTAGCGGGAGTTACAATGAGCAGTTCTTC. It yields the protein CASSPASGSYNEQFF.

The rearrangement joins TRBV20-1 to TRBJ1-1, with D unresolved. CDR1 DFQATT and CDR2 SNEGSKA come from the germline V gene (reference sequence). V lost 7 bases, J lost 1 base, and 1 base lay in between. There are 9 residues in the CDR3. This CDR3 is CSENTEAFF. CDR3 nucleotide sequence: TGCAGTGAGAACACTGAAGCTTTCTTT.